The T cell receptor (beta chain) under discussion was sequenced for a study of regulatory T cells in long-lasting Graves disease. The sample holds many counts of this clonotype. Arm-PCR of CDR3 regions with iRepertoire HTBI primers generated TCR beta libraries. TCRdb re-analysed the multiplex PCR reads in MiXCR, keeping a single row per CDR3 protein. The data show 360,000 or so distinct CDR3 sequences, with about 12% seen just once and approximately 17% held by the top ten. V shed 5 bases and J shed 8 bases, with 15 bases lying between them. The CDR3 length is 14 residues. Germline V lookup: CDR1 SGHTA, CDR2 FQGNSA. Indicated time point: newly diagnosed GD, antithyroid drugs for less than 3 months. From PBMCs, RNA was extracted and then used to make the TCR library. Separately, the same data were catalogued under a study of T cells in Graves' hyperthyroidism and ophthalmopathy. This second study says: Also found in blood were most expanded thyroid clonotypes above 0.001.

This TCR derives from a young woman with Graves disease. The input for sequencing was peripheral blood mononuclear cells (PBMCs), taken at new diagnosis, from a patient treated with antithyroid drugs. The genes are TRBV7-2 and TRBJ1-4, with D maybe TRBD1 (5 bases). The CDR3 DNA follows: TGTGCCAGCAGCCCCACCAGGGATGACGAAAAACTGTTTTTT. It encodes CASSPTRDDEKLFF. Full variable domain (outside the CDR3, taken from reference TRBV7-2 and TRBJ1-4): GAGVSQSPSNKVTEKGKDVELRCDPISGHTALYWYRQSLGQGLEFLIYFQGNSAPDKSGLPSDRFSAERTGGSVSTLTIQRTQQEDSAVYLCASSPTRDDEKLFFGSGTQLSVL.